Following are 29 T cell receptor beta chains from one sample sequenced in a study of OX40 agonist ivuxolimab in advanced cancers. The assay was immunoSEQ multiplex PCR, and TCRdb's table has in-frame clones only and misses some. The repertoire includes 80,000 to 95,000 clones, about 86% of them detected once, and approximately 2% sits in the top ten. This specimen was CD4+ or CD8+ T cells sorted from blood, taken in a trial of the OX40 agonist ivuxolimab. The receptors here all came from an adult with an advanced solid tumor such as melanoma, head and neck, liver or kidney cancer.

The chain has TRBV2 and TRBJ1-1; TRBD1 matches at 12 bases. The germline V gene encodes CDR1 SNHLY and CDR2 FYNNEI. V was pared by 8 bases and J by 6 bases, with 4 bases of the junction left unmatched. The CDR3 consists of 13 residues. CDR3: CASGRDRGPEAFF. CDR3 coding DNA: TGTGCCAGCGGGCGGGACAGGGGGCCTGAAGCTTTCTTT.

The chain is built from TRBV2 and TRBJ1-5; D may be TRBD1 (5 bases). There are 14 residues in the CDR3. The ends were cut back, 4 bases at V and 5 bases at J, with 12 bases in the middle. Germline V gene data show CDR1 as SNHLY and CDR2 as FYNNEI. This CDR3 is CASSGVVRDQPQHF. The DNA of the CDR3 is TGTGCCAGCAGTGGGGTTGTCAGGGATCAGCCCCAGCATTTT.

In its sample, this clone was seen once. The chain combines TRBV5-1 with TRBJ2-1; 10 bases agree with TRBD2. J gave up 4 bases and V 4 bases, and 5 bases lay outside the gene matches. CDR1 is SGHRS, CDR2 YFSETQ, per germline. The CDR3 consists of 15 residues. The CDR3 loop reads CASSQSGGDYNEQFF. CDR3 DNA sequence: TGCGCCAGCAGCCAGAGCGGGGGGGATTACAATGAGCAGTTCTTC.

The chain joins TRBV7-8 to TRBJ2-2; no reliable D call. Trimming pared 5 bases from V and 3 bases from J, leaving 4 bases between. The CDR3 runs 12 residues. The germline gives CDR1 SGHVS, CDR2 FQNEAQ. DNA for the CDR3: TGTGCCAGCAGCCTATACACCGGGGAGCTGTTTTTT. It yields the protein CASSLYTGELFF. The full variable domain, with the rest looked up from reference TRBV7-8 and TRBJ2-2, is GAGVSQSPRYKVAKRGQDVALRCDPISGHVSLFWYQQALGQGPEFLTYFQNEAQLDKSGLPSDRFFAERPEGSVSTLKIQRTQQEDSAVYLCASSLYTGELFFGEGSRLTVL.

The chain uses TRBV5-1 and TRBJ1-1; D is unresolved. The V gene's germline CDR1 is SGHRS and CDR2 YFSETQ. The CDR3 contains 13 residues. V lost 3 bases and J 3 bases, leaving 9 bases between the germline ends. CDR3 coding DNA: TGCGCCAGCAGCTCTGCCCGGGACACTGAAGCTTTCTTT. This codes for CASSSARDTEAFF.

This clone has just one count. J is TRBJ1-1 and V is TRBV4-2; the D is unclear. The CDR3 covers 15 residues. Trimming removed 3 bases at V and 7 bases at J, with 18 bases between. From germline, CDR1 is LGHNA and CDR2 YNFKEQ. This CDR3 reads CASSHTTKGRGEAFF. The DNA of the CDR3 is TGTGCCAGCAGCCACACCACAAAGGGTCGGGGTGAAGCTTTCTTT.

This sequence joins TRBV7-8 and TRBJ2-7; TRBD1 might be the D (6 bases). The V end was cut by 7 bases, the J end by 2 bases, with 15 bases between. CDR3 length: 14 amino acids. Germline assignment: CDR1 SGHVS and CDR2 FQNEAQ. The CDR3 sequence is CASKGLWGPYEQYF. The CDR3 bases are TGTGCCAGCAAAGGGTTGTGGGGGCCCTACGAGCAGTACTTC.

This clone appeared once. CDR3 DNA: TGCGCCAGCAGCTTGGCCCCGGGACAGGGGGCGCGGGGCTATGGCTACACCTTC. The encoded protein is CASSLAPGQGARGYGYTF. The V gene is TRBV5-1, the J gene TRBJ1-2, with 12 bases matching TRBD1. Germline trimming cut 0 bases from V and 4 bases from J; bases unmatched to any gene: 10. Germline lookup yields CDR1 SGHRS and CDR2 YFSETQ. The CDR3 is 18 amino acids.

The gene calls are TRBV4-1 and TRBJ1-2; D is uncertain. This CDR3 spans 14 amino acids. V shed 4 bases and J shed 7 bases, with 16 bases lying between them. Germline loops: CDR1 MGHRA, CDR2 YSYEKL. The CDR3 DNA is TGCGCCAGCAGCCCCAGTCGCGGACGGTTTGGCTACACCTTC. As protein: CASSPSRGRFGYTF.

This clone was counted between two and nine times. The same CDR3 can be traced to other DNA sequences in this sample. The gene calls are TRBV28 and TRBJ2-7; tentative D call: TRBD1 (5 bases). The germline V gene has CDR1 MDHEN and CDR2 SYDVKM. The CDR3 totals 14 residues. Trimming cost V 3 bases and J 0 bases, with 9 bases left between them. The CDR3 sequence is CASSLTAFSYEQYF. CDR3 nucleotide sequence: TGTGCCAGCAGTTTGACAGCCTTCTCCTACGAGCAGTACTTC.

CDR3 sequence reads: CAISESSRGHYEQYF. For the CDR3, the DNA is TGTGCCATCAGTGAGTCGAGCAGGGGGCACTACGAGCAGTACTTC. The V and J genes are TRBV10-3 and TRBJ2-7; 8 bases fit TRBD1. Germline V gives CDR1 ENHRY, CDR2 SYGVKD. V shed 0 bases and J 3 bases; nucleotides not matched to a gene: 4. The CDR3 has 15 amino acids.

V is TRBV7-9 and J is TRBJ1-4; D remains unclear. CDR1 is SEHNR and CDR2 is FQNEAQ in the germline V gene (reference sequence). V was trimmed by 1 base and J by 4 bases, leaving 7 bases between them. This CDR3 contains 14 residues. The CDR3 sequence: CASSLGRLNEKLFF. In DNA form, the CDR3 reads TGTGCCAGCAGCTTAGGACGGCTTAATGAAAAACTGTTTTTT.

The J gene is TRBJ1-2, the V gene TRBV7-2; 12 bases line up with TRBD1. V trimming: 1 base; J trimming: 5 bases; junction bases outside the gene matches: 14. The germline V gene has CDR1 SGHTA and CDR2 FQGNSA. The length of the CDR3 is 19 residues. The CDR3 spells CASSLVPGGTGGVRYGYTF. The CDR3 nucleotides are TGTGCCAGCAGCTTAGTCCCCGGGGGGACAGGGGGCGTTAGGTATGGCTACACCTTC. The complete variable domain, with remaining parts taken from reference TRBV7-2 and TRBJ1-2, reads GAGVSQSPSNKVTEKGKDVELRCDPISGHTALYWYRQSLGQGLEFLIYFQGNSAPDKSGLPSDRFSAERTGGSVSTLTIQRTQQEDSAVYLCASSLVPGGTGGVRYGYTFGSGTRLTVV.

The chain uses TRBV6-1 and TRBJ1-1, with 8 bases matching TRBD1. The CDR3 has 13 residues. V gave up 4 bases and J gave up 4 bases; unmatched junction bases: 2. Germline lookup yields CDR1 MNHNS and CDR2 SASEGT. The CDR3 sequence: CASSVTGATEAFF. The CDR3 DNA reads as TGTGCCAGCAGTGTGACAGGGGCCACTGAAGCTTTCTTT.

The CDR3 region has the DNA TGTGCCATCACCGGGACAGGGCGTGGGGTCGATGGCTACACCTTC. Translation gives CAITGTGRGVDGYTF. This sequence joins TRBV10-3 and TRBJ1-2; 9 nucleotides align to TRBD1. The V gene's germline CDR1 is ENHRY and CDR2 SYGVKD. This CDR3 contains 15 residues. With V trimmed by 7 bases and J by 6 bases, 12 bases remained unmatched.

The chain recombines TRBV2 with TRBJ2-6; D call uncertain. Trimming shortened V by 7 bases and J by 4 bases, and 8 bases separated the two germline ends. In germline, CDR1 is SNHLY, CDR2 FYNNEI. The CDR3 is 13 amino acids. This CDR3 is CASKMGGANVLTF. The CDR3 DNA is TGTGCCAGCAAAATGGGGGGGGCCAACGTCCTGACTTTC. Looking up the rest from reference TRBV2 and TRBJ2-6 gives the full variable domain: EPEVTQTPSHQVTQMGQEVILRCVPISNHLYFYWYRQILGQKVEFLVSFYNNEISEKSEIFDDQFSVERPDGSNFTLKIRSTKLEDSAMYFCASKMGGANVLTFGAGSRLTVL.

The rearrangement joins TRBV19 to TRBJ2-1; maybe TRBD2 (5 bases). This CDR3 region has 14 residues. Trimming pared 9 bases from V and 0 bases from J, leaving 12 bases between. CDR1 is LNHDA, CDR2 SQIVND, per germline (reference sequence). The CDR3 DNA is TGTGCCAGCCAGCCGGGGAGCTCCTACAATGAGCAGTTCTTC. Translation: CASQPGSSYNEQFF. Supplemented by reference TRBV19 and TRBJ2-1, the full variable domain reads DGGITQSPKYLFRKEGQNVTLSCEQNLNHDAMYWYRQDPGQGLRLIYYSQIVNDFQKGDIAEGYSVSREKKESFPLTVTSAQKNPTAFYLCASQPGSSYNEQFFGPGTRLTVL.

The CDR3 DNA is TGTGCCAGCAGCACTAGCGGGGGGAGCTCCTACAATGAGCAGTTCTTC. Its protein is CASSTSGGSSYNEQFF. The gene calls are TRBV5-4 and TRBJ2-1; 12 bases agree with TRBD2. This CDR3 is built from 16 residues. Trimming removed 4 bases from V and 0 bases from J; junction bases left unmatched: 2. Per germline, CDR1 SGHNT and CDR2 YYREEE (reference sequence).

The chain couples TRBV12-5 to TRBJ2-5; D ambiguous. Trimming left V 1 base short and J 0 bases short, with 3 bases between. This CDR3 is built from 13 residues. Germline V gene data show CDR1 as LGHNT and CDR2 as FRNRAP. This CDR3 reads CASGLANQETQYF. DNA for the CDR3: TGTGCTAGTGGTTTGGCAAACCAAGAGACCCAGTACTTC.

J is TRBJ2-3 and V is TRBV4-3; unclear D gene. Trimming pared 4 bases from V and 4 bases from J, leaving 9 bases between. CDR1 and CDR2 from the germline V gene are LGHNA and YSLEER. The CDR3 runs to 13 residues. The CDR3 sequence is CASSLAEADTQYF. The DNA for the CDR3 is TGCGCCAGCAGCCTAGCCGAGGCAGATACGCAGTATTTT.

The genes are TRBV4-3 and TRBJ1-4, with D perhaps TRBD1 (6 bases). This CDR3 spans 13 amino acids. Germline CDR1 LGHNA, CDR2 YSLEER. V was clipped by 9 bases and J by 6 bases, with 14 bases between them. In DNA, the CDR3 is TGCGCCAGTGGGCGCAGGGGACATGAAAAACTGTTTTTT. Protein: CASGRRGHEKLFF.

The rearrangement links TRBV15 to TRBJ1-5, with no clear D. The CDR3 extends over 9 amino acids. V was shortened by 5 bases and J by 14 bases, with 7 bases between the two germline ends. Germline CDR1 LNHNV, CDR2 YYDKDF (reference sequence). The CDR3 loop is CATSRSEHF. The CDR3, as DNA: TGTGCCACCAGCCGTTCCGAGCATTTT.

The V and J genes are TRBV19 and TRBJ1-2; D might be TRBD1 (6 bases). The CDR3 runs to 15 residues. Germline CDR1 LNHDA, CDR2 SQIVND (reference sequence). V was cut by 5 bases and J by 4 bases, with 17 bases left in between. The CDR3 DNA reads as TGTGCCAGTAGTCCAATGTCGCGCAGGGGCTATGGCTACACCTTC. Residues: CASSPMSRRGYGYTF.

J is TRBJ2-2 and V is TRBV7-7; D is undetermined. Looked up from germline, CDR1 is SSHAT and CDR2 is FNYEAQ (reference sequence). V shed 5 bases and J shed 2 bases, with 12 bases lying between them. The CDR3 is 15 amino acids. Here the CDR3 reads CASSPRTANTGELFF. In DNA form, the CDR3 reads TGTGCCAGCAGCCCCCGGACGGCCAACACCGGGGAGCTGTTTTTT.

This chain connects TRBV5-1 to TRBJ1-1, with 9 bases fitting TRBD1. Germline V gene sequence: CDR1 SGHRS, CDR2 YFSETQ. The J segment lost 5 bases and the V segment lost 4 bases, leaving 3 bases of the junction unmatched. CDR3 length: 13 amino acids. CDR3 amino acids: CASSLDRGTEAFF. In nucleotides, the CDR3 is TGCGCCAGCAGCCTTGACAGGGGGACTGAAGCTTTCTTT.

The chain has TRBV7-2 and TRBJ2-7; 9 bases line up with TRBD1. Germline V lookup: CDR1 SGHTA, CDR2 FQGNSA. The CDR3 is 14 amino acids. The V and J ends lost 5 bases and 5 bases, in that order; junction bases with no gene match: 7. The CDR3 sequence is CASSPQTGGDEQYF. The CDR3 nucleotides read TGTGCCAGCAGCCCCCAGACAGGGGGGGACGAGCAGTACTTC. Variable domain in full (rest from reference TRBV7-2 and TRBJ2-7): GAGVSQSPSNKVTEKGKDVELRCDPISGHTALYWYRQSLGQGLEFLIYFQGNSAPDKSGLPSDRFSAERTGGSVSTLTIQRTQQEDSAVYLCASSPQTGGDEQYFGPGTRLTVT.

This sequence joins TRBV6-5 and TRBJ2-7; D is unclear. Trimming pared 5 bases from V and 0 bases from J, leaving 5 bases between. Germline values: CDR1 MNHEY, CDR2 SVGAGI. This CDR3 spans 12 amino acids. Here the CDR3 DNA reads TGTGCCAGCAGTAGGAGCTCCTACGAGCAGTACTTC. Translating gives CASSRSSYEQYF.

This chain uses TRBV28 with TRBJ1-4, with D unresolved. The CDR3 runs to 16 residues. V lost 3 bases, J lost 0 bases, and 11 bases lay in between. The germline CDR1 and CDR2 sequences are MDHEN and SYDVKM. The CDR3 is CASSLIHAATNEKLFF. In DNA, the CDR3 is TGTGCCAGCAGTTTGATTCACGCAGCAACTAATGAAAAACTGTTTTTT.

The chain carries TRBV2 and TRBJ2-5, with 10 bases matching TRBD1. Per the germline V gene, CDR1 is SNHLY and CDR2 is FYNNEI. CDR3 length equals 14 residues. The ends lost 6 bases at V and 5 bases at J; junction bases unmatched: 6. CDR3 protein: CASRPGQGRETQYF. The CDR3 DNA sequence: TGTGCCAGCAGGCCGGGACAGGGGCGTGAGACCCAGTACTTC.